This entry lists 7 T cell receptor beta chains sequenced from one sample in a study of blood T cell repertoires in COVID-19. TCRdb's table, derived via immunoSEQ multiplex PCR, lists solely in-frame clones and lacks some. The sample contains tens of thousands of clones, over 65% of which appear only once. Sequenced material: peripheral blood. The receptor source for this set is a human donor in a cohort sampled during active COVID-19.

This chain connects TRBV9 to TRBJ2-4; 10 bases fit TRBD2. In germline, CDR1 is SGDLS, CDR2 YYNGEE. Trimming removed 4 bases from V and 7 bases from J; junction bases left unmatched: 14. The CDR3 length is 17 residues. The CDR3: CASSSPVAGGIRNIQYF. CDR3 sequence (DNA): TGTGCCAGCAGCTCCCCCGTAGCGGGAGGCATCAGGAACATTCAGTACTTC.

This sequence joins TRBV2 and TRBJ2-7; the D is unclear. V was shortened by 7 bases and J by 4 bases, with 8 bases between the two germline ends. CDR1 is SNHLY, CDR2 FYNNEI, per germline. The CDR3 loop spans 11 amino acids. For the CDR3, the DNA is TGTGCCAGCAAGCTAGAGTACGAGCAGTACTTC. Protein sequence: CASKLEYEQYF.

The gene calls are TRBV28 and TRBJ2-1, with 11 bases fitting TRBD2. CDR1 is MDHEN, CDR2 SYDVKM, per germline. This CDR3 has 16 residues. Unmatched junction bases numbered 4, after V lost 4 bases and J lost 2 bases. CDR3 DNA sequence: TGTGCCAGCAGTTCTCCGACTAGCGGGACCTACAATGAGCAGTTCTTC. Translation: CASSSPTSGTYNEQFF.

V and J are TRBV6-4 and TRBJ2-7; 10 bases are a match to TRBD2. This CDR3 has 17 residues. Germline V gene lookup returns CDR1 MRHNA and CDR2 SNTAGT. After removal of 4 bases from V and 4 bases from J, the junction contained 13 bases not matched to a gene. CDR3 DNA: TGTGCCAGCAGTGTCATTTACAGCGGGAGGGCCTGGTACGAGCAGTACTTC. Translated, it gives CASSVIYSGRAWYEQYF.

V and J are TRBV4-3 and TRBJ2-7; D perhaps matches TRBD2 (6 bases). Germline loops: CDR1 LGHNA, CDR2 YSLEER. The V end lost 2 bases, the J end lost 3 bases, and 11 bases lay between the germline ends. The CDR3 sequence is 14 residues long. This CDR3 reads CASSQRDSNYEQYF. The CDR3 DNA reads as TGCGCCAGCAGCCAAAGGGACTCCAACTACGAGCAGTACTTC.

The V call is TRBV6-5, the J call TRBJ1-1; D remains unclear. Deletions cut 6 bases from V and 0 bases from J, with 8 bases between. The CDR3 spans 13 residues. Germline CDR1 reads MNHEY; CDR2 reads SVGAGI. CDR3 loop: CASRAAMNTEAFF. CDR3 DNA sequence: TGTGCCAGCAGAGCGGCCATGAACACTGAAGCTTTCTTT.

The chain is built from TRBV28 and TRBJ2-3; D gene ambiguous. Germline CDR1 reads MDHEN; CDR2 reads SYDVKM. The CDR3 sequence is 15 residues long. The V end was cut by 8 bases, the J end by 3 bases, with 18 bases between. The CDR3 nucleotides are TGTGCCAGCGGAAACACGGATCAGCGTACAGATACGCAGTATTTT. It yields the protein CASGNTDQRTDTQYF.